The clone carrying this T cell receptor beta chain was observed a single time. In the source study's methods: For nucleated cells, counts were estimated from reference gene primer amplification. Clones were read by immunoSEQ multiplex PCR, and TCRdb kept only the in-frame ones, dropping some. D and trimming come from the DNA, and the V and J calls and clone size come from that table. The data show 40,000 or so clones, roughly 84% seen once. These data belong to a study of blood T cell repertoires in COVID-19. About the study: Material from acute and convalescent COVID-19 was sourced from the United States, Italy and Spain. The cDNA or gDNA used as material had been derived from T cells, B-cell-depleted T cells, or PBMCs.

This CDR3 region has 15 residues. The V end lost 4 bases, the J end lost 0 bases, and 10 bases lay between the germline ends. Germline V lookup: CDR1 SGHTA, CDR2 FQGNSA. The chain is built from TRBV7-2 and TRBJ1-3; maybe TRBD1 (6 bases). The specimen was peripheral blood. The clonotype originates from a human donor in a cohort sampled during active COVID-19. The CDR3 loop reads CASSSGVSSGNTIYF. The CDR3 DNA is TGTGCCAGCAGCTCAGGGGTTAGCTCTGGAAACACCATATATTTT.